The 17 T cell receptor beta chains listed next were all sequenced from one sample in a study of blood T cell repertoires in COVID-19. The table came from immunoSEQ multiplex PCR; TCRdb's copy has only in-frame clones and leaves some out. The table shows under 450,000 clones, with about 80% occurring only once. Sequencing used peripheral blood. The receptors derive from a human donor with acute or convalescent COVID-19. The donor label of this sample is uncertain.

The CDR3 nucleotides read TGTGCCAGCAGTCCTCACAGGACGGGTTACACCTTC. Protein product: CASSPHRTGYTF. The V gene is TRBV6-5, the J gene TRBJ1-2, with a weak D call TRBD1 (5 bases). The germline V and J ends were trimmed by 5 bases and 11 bases, with 15 bases remaining between them. The CDR3 consists of 12 residues. Germline values: CDR1 MNHEY, CDR2 SVGAGI.

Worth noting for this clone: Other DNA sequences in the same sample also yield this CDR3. CDR3 bases: TGCGCCAGCAGCTTACTACAGGTGAACACTGAAGCTTTCTTT. Its protein is CASSLLQVNTEAFF. The chain links TRBV5-1 to TRBJ1-1; possibly TRBD1 for D (5 bases). CDR3 length: 14 residues. CDR1 SGHRS and CDR2 YFSETQ come from the germline V gene. V dropped 2 bases and J dropped 0 bases, with 8 bases sitting between them.

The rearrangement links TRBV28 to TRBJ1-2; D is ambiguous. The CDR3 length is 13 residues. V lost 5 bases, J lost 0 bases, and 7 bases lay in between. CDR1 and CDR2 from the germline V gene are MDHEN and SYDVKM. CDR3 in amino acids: CASSSPANYGYTF. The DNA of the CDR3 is TGTGCCAGCAGTAGTCCAGCTAACTATGGCTACACCTTC.

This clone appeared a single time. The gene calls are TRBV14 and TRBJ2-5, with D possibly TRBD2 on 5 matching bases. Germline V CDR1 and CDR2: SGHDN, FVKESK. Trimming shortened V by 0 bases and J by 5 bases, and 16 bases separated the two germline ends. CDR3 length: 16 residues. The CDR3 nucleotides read TGTGCCAGCAGCCAAGAGATAGCGTATTATTGGGAGACCCAGTACTTC. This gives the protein CASSQEIAYYWETQYF.

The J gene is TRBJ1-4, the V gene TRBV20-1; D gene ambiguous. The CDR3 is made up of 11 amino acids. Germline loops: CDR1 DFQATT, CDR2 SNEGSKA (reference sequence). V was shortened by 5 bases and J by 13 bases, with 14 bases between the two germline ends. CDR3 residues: CSAPQEVRLFF. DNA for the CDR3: TGCAGTGCTCCTCAGGAAGTAAGACTGTTTTTT.

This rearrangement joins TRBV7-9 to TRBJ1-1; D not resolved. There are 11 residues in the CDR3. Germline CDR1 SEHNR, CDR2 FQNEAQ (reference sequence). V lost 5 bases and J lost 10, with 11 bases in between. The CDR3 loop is CASSHNYGAFF. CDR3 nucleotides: TGTGCCAGCAGCCATAACTATGGAGCTTTCTTT.

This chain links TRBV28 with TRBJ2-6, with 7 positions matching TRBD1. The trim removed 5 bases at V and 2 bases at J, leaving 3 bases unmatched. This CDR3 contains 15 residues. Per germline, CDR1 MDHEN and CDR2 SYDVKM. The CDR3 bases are TGTGCCAGCAGTAACAGGGGAACTGGGGCCAACGTCCTGACTTTC. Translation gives CASSNRGTGANVLTF.

The CDR3 DNA sequence: TGCGCCAGCAGCACGGACAGCTACAATGAGCAGTTCTTC. Translated, it gives CASSTDSYNEQFF. The rearrangement joins TRBV5-1 to TRBJ2-1; D is possibly TRBD1 (6 bases). CDR1 SGHRS and CDR2 YFSETQ come from the germline V gene. V was pared by 4 bases and J by 3 bases, with 8 bases between. The CDR3 covers 13 residues.

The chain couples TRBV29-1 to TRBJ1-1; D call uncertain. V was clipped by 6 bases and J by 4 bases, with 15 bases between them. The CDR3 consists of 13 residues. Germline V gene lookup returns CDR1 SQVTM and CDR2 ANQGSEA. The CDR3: CSVAPRAFTEAFF. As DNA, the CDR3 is TGCAGCGTCGCCCCGAGGGCTTTCACTGAAGCTTTCTTT.

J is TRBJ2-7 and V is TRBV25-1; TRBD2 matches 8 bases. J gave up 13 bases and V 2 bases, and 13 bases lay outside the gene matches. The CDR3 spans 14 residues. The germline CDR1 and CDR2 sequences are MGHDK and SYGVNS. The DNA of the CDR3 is TGTGCCAGCAGTGAAAGCGGTGATAGCGGGACTACTTACTTC. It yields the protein CASSESGDSGTTYF.

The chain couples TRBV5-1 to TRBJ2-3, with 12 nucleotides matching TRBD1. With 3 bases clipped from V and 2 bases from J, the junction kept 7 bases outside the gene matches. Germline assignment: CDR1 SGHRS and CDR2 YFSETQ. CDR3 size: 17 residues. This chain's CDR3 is CASSWDRGLGNTDTQYF. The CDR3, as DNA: TGCGCCAGCAGCTGGGACAGGGGGCTTGGAAACACAGATACGCAGTATTTT.

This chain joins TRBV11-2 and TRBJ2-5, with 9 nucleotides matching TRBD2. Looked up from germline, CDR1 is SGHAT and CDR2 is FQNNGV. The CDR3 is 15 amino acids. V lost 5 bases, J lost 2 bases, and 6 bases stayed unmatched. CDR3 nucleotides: TGTGCCAGCAGCCAGACTAGCGGAGGACAAGAGACCCAGTACTTC. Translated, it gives CASSQTSGGQETQYF.

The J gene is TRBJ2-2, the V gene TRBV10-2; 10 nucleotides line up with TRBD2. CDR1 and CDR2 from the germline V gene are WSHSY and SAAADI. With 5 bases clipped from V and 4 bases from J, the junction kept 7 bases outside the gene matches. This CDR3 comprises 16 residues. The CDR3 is CASSSLAGALTGELFF. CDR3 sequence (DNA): TGCGCCAGCAGTAGTCTAGCGGGGGCTCTCACCGGGGAGCTGTTTTTT.

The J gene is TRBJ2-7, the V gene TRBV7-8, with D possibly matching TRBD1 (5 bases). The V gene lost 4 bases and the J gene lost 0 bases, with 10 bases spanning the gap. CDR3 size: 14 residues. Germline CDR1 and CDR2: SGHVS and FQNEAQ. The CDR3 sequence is CASSSDRVSYEQYF. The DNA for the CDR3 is TGTGCCAGCAGCTCCGACAGAGTCTCCTACGAGCAGTACTTC.

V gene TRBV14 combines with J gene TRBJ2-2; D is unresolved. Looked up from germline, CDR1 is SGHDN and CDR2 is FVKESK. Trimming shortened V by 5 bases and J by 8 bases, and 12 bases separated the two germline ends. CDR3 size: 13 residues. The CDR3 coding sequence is TGTGCCAGCAGCGAAAGTCATACAGGGGAGCTGTTTTTT. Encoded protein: CASSESHTGELFF.

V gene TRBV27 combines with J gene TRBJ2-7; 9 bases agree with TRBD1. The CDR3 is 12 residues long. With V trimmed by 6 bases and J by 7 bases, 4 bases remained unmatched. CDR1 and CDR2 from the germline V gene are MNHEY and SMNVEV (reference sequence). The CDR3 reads CASRPTGGEQYF. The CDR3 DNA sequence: TGTGCCAGCAGGCCGACAGGGGGGGAGCAGTACTTC.

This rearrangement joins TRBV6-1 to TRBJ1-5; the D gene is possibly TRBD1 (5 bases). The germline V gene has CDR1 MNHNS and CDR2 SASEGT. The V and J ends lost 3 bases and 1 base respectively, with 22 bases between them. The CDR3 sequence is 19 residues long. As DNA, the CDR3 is TGTGCCAGCAGTGAGGAGGGAAAGCGTCGTTGGGACAGCAATCAGCCCCAGCATTTT. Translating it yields CASSEEGKRRWDSNQPQHF.